The TCR beta chain described here comes from a study of T cells in Graves' hyperthyroidism and ophthalmopathy (dated by TCRdb to the late 2010s). For context, the study as a whole: Peripheral blood samples were taken at the time of initial diagnosis, prior to any treatment. To identify TCR V-J signatures that set the groups apart, the researchers used a discovery cohort of more than 95 patients, made up of 40 to 45 with Graves' ophthalmopathy and about 60 with stable Graves' hyperthyroidism. Prospective prediction of ophthalmopathy was tested in an independent validation cohort consisting of roughly 20 hyperthyroidism patients and around 17 patients who later progressed to ophthalmopathy. The approximately 100 discovery patients were divided at random into training and test sets in a 7:3 ratio. In addition, the study compared T-cell repertoires in thyroid tissue and in blood from roughly 6 Graves' hyperthyroidism patients. After sampling, hyperthyroidism patients received methimazole starting at 30 mg daily, and ophthalmopathy patients received high-dose intravenous methylprednisolone. The paper reports TCR Vbeta CDR3 sequencing of 130 to 150 peripheral blood samples: 43 ophthalmopathy, under 85 hyperthyroidism and around 17 progressor patients. Broad study findings and their caveats: During validation, the model predicted progression to ophthalmopathy a median of approximately six months ahead of onset, with almost 71% sensitivity and more than 72% specificity. No statistical method was used to set the sample size in advance, and investigators knew the group allocation. Blood samples also contained most of the expanded thyroid clonotypes (frequency above 0.001), which suggests that blood repertoires may reflect thyroid immune responses. A model built on a 13 V-J signature distinguished ophthalmopathy from stable hyperthyroidism, reaching 85% to 90% sensitivity and around 81% specificity in cross-validation and 80%/75% in testing.

This clonotype came up a few times. This receptor's antigen is unknown. No base-level quality is on record; no much larger clone is a single base apart. Ophthalmopathy patients had moderately to severely active disease, Clinical Activity Score of at least 3, NOSPECS grade of at least 4, and duration under 3 months. Exclusion was applied to patients with uncontrolled infections, other autoimmune diseases, pregnancy or lactation. Clinical symptoms, serum thyroxine and TRAb, thyroid ultrasound, and orbital computed tomography formed the basis for the diagnoses. PBMCs were separated from under 12 ml of fresh peripheral blood using Ficoll-Paque density gradient centrifugation. Total RNA was extracted with Trizol reagent, and quality was checked on an Agilent 2100 Bioanalyzer. TCR beta CDR3 regions were amplified from RNA transcripts. A first-round RT-PCR of the TCR CDR3 used the HTBI primer set with the Qiagen OneStep RT-PCR kit. Libraries were constructed in a second round of multiplex PCR, after which size selection and purification were performed. The libraries were sequenced on an Illumina HiSeq2000 using paired-end 100 bp reads. In the paper's pipeline: SOAPnuke was used to process the raw data, removing reads that contained adapters or uncalled bases, had a mean Phred below 15, or lacked an exact match to the constant primer or identifier. High-quality paired reads were merged with COPE v1.2.5, and unique nucleotide sequences were defined as clonotypes. MiTCR v1.1 was used to align clonotypes to the IMGT TRBV, TRBD and TRBJ reference segments. The analysis included only V-J combinations with a frequency above 0.0001, which together covered 99% to 99.2% of the repertoires. A TCS score was defined as the ratio of F50 (clonal expansion) to E x V (chaos), with BLOSUM62-based TCRdist applied between CDR3 peptides within each V-J. Welch's t-statistics and random forest reduced approximately 520 V-J features to about 12, which were used in a naive Bayes classifier (R e1071). TCRdb passed the public sequencing reads through fastp at Q25 and MiXCR, retaining productive beta sequences. Identical CDR3 protein sequences are pooled into one entry, listed with their most common genes and DNA. Clone size and V and J calls follow TCRdb, not the original study. The table for this sample lists 490,000 or so distinct CDR3 sequences; approximately 22% of them were counted only once. The ten largest clones represent 45% to 50% of the sample.

At the junction V is shortened by 6 bases and J by 10 bases, with 28 bases in between. The CDR3 sequence holds 17 residues, the cysteine and phenylalanine included. Only the CDR3 region is kept as DNA, spanning 51 bases read in frame from base 1. The CDR1 and CDR2 encoded by the germline V gene are MNHNS and SASEGT. Sample: blood. The chain links TRBV6-1 with TRBJ1-5, with the D gene uncertain. The receptor was derived from a woman in her 70s with Graves' ophthalmopathy. The sequenced DNA: TGTGCCAGCAGCGTACCTATACGTCCCGGGAGAGGTAATCCCCAGCATTTT. This codes for CASSVPIRPGRGNPQHF.